A selection of T cell receptor beta chains follows, all from one sample in a study of radiotherapy plus CTLA-4 blockade in lung cancer. Using immunoSEQ multiplex PCR, the repertoire was profiled, and TCRdb retains in-frame clones only, with some absent. The profile shows some 51,000 clones, roughly three quarters of them singletons. Sequences were derived from peripheral blood, sampled from a patient treated with radiotherapy plus ipilimumab. All receptors derive from a human donor with non-small cell lung cancer who had a complete response to radiotherapy plus ipilimumab. CDR3s include the opening cysteine and the closing phenylalanine or tryptophan. A D gene is named only where the DNA matches it firmly. For some rows the clone size is stated as once, few or many, or as a class when expanded; others skip it.

size | D | J | V | CDR3 | DNA
once | TRBD1 | TRBJ1-5 | TRBV7-2 | CASSLGQQPQHF | TGTGCCAGCAGCTTGGGACAGCAGCCCCAGCATTTT
once | - | TRBJ2-1 | TRBV7-6 | CASSFDIYNEQFF | TGTGCCAGCAGCTTTGACATCTACAATGAGCAGTTCTTC
- | - | TRBJ2-7 | TRBV5-1 | CASSFPGREQYF | TGCGCCAGCAGCTTCCCAGGGCGCGAGCAGTACTTC
few | - | TRBJ1-5 | TRBV5-1 | CASSLNPGDYGNQPQHF | TGCGCCAGCAGCTTGAATCCAGGGGACTATGGCAATCAGCCCCAGCATTTT
- | - | TRBJ2-7 | TRBV2 | CASQQSYEQYF | TGTGCCAGTCAACAGTCCTACGAGCAGTACTTC
- | - | TRBJ2-2 | TRBV5-1 | CASSLGFRMNTGELFF | TGCGCCAGCAGCTTGGGTTTCAGGATGAACACCGGGGAGCTGTTTTTT
- | TRBD1 | TRBJ2-2 | TRBV18 | CASSPSRDRGTGELFF | TGTGCCAGCTCACCAAGCCGGGACAGGGGCACCGGGGAGCTGTTTTTT
- | TRBD2 | TRBJ2-1 | TRBV4-3 | CASSFLAGVHNEQFF | TGCGCCAGCAGCTTTCTAGCGGGAGTCCACAATGAGCAGTTCTTC
- | - | TRBJ2-7 | TRBV7-2 | CASSLEVLGIGYEQYF | TGTGCCAGCAGCTTAGAGGTACTAGGTATCGGCTACGAGCAGTACTTC
few | - | TRBJ1-6 | TRBV6-6 | CASSALRETSPLHF | TGTGCCAGCAGTGCCCTCAGGGAAACTTCACCCCTCCACTTT
- | TRBD1 | TRBJ1-1 | TRBV5-1 | CASSLTGENTEAFF | TGCGCCAGCAGCTTAACAGGGGAGAACACTGAAGCTTTCTTT
- | - | TRBJ1-1 | TRBV27 | CASRVGRGTEAFF | TGCGCCAGCAGGGTTGGCAGGGGCACTGAAGCTTTCTTT
- | TRBD2 | TRBJ2-3 | TRBV10-3 | CAISESMASGSADTQYF | TGTGCCATCAGTGAGTCGATGGCTAGCGGGAGCGCGGATACGCAGTATTTT
few | - | TRBJ2-1 | TRBV9 | CASSSDPGSGEQFF | TGTGCCAGCAGCTCAGATCCCGGGTCCGGGGAGCAGTTCTTC
- | - | TRBJ1-2 | TRBV29-1 | CSVAKRVREYGYTF | TGCAGCGTTGCCAAAAGGGTTAGGGAGTATGGCTACACCTTC
few | TRBD2 | TRBJ2-5 | TRBV7-6 | CASSLNLGLASLETQYF | TGTGCCAGCAGCTTAAACTTAGGACTAGCCTCTTTGGAGACCCAGTACTTC
once | TRBD1 | TRBJ1-4 | TRBV27 | CASSRTRQGSNEKLFF | TGTGCCAGCAGTCGCACCCGACAGGGATCTAATGAAAAACTGTTTTTT
once | TRBD1 | TRBJ2-3 | TRBV7-9 | CASSSTPQGVDTQYF | TGTGCCAGCAGCTCAACCCCGCAGGGGGTAGATACGCAGTATTTT
- | TRBD1 | TRBJ1-1 | TRBV5-1 | CASSFDVTGVNKNTEAFF | TGCGCCAGCAGCTTCGATGTTACAGGGGTGAATAAGAACACTGAAGCTTTCTTT
- | - | TRBJ2-5 | TRBV28 | CASSLLDGTQYF | TGTGCCAGCAGTTTGTTAGATGGGACCCAGTACTTC
- | TRBD1 | TRBJ2-5 | TRBV4-2 | CASSPQQGQETQYF | TGTGCCAGCAGCCCTCAACAGGGGCAAGAGACCCAGTACTTC
- | - | TRBJ2-3 | TRBV7-8 | CASSFFADTQYF | TGTGCCAGCAGCTTCTTCGCAGATACGCAGTATTTT
- | TRBD1 | TRBJ1-1 | TRBV5-6 | CAGSFRGLNTEAFF | TGTGCCGGCAGCTTCAGGGGGTTGAACACTGAAGCTTTCTTT
- | - | TRBJ1-2 | TRBV9 | CASSPTVGGYNYGYTF | TGTGCCAGCAGCCCGACCGTAGGGGGATATAACTATGGCTACACCTTC
- | - | TRBJ1-5 | TRBV6-6 | CASSQMGGENQPQHF | TGTGCCAGCAGTCAGATGGGAGGAGAAAATCAGCCCCAGCATTTT
- | - | TRBJ1-5 | TRBV7-9 | CASSPGRPGHYDQPQHF | TGTGCCAGCAGCCCAGGCCGACCGGGACATTACGATCAGCCCCAGCATTTT
few | - | TRBJ2-7 | TRBV30 | CAWSVVTVHEQYF | TGTGCCTGGAGTGTGGTGACAGTTCACGAGCAGTACTTC
- | - | TRBJ2-5 | TRBV19 | CASSETRTRQETQYF | TGTGCCAGTAGTGAAACTAGAACGAGGCAAGAGACCCAGTACTTC
- | - | TRBJ2-7 | TRBV18 | CASSRGEGTPYEQYF | TGTGCCAGCTCCCGAGGCGAGGGGACTCCCTACGAGCAGTACTTC
- | - | TRBJ1-4 | TRBV19 | CASSSGQNTNEKLFF | TGTGCCAGTAGTTCAGGACAGAATACTAATGAAAAACTGTTTTTT
- | - | TRBJ1-4 | TRBV4-1 | CASSPPTVATNEKLFF | TGCGCCAGCAGCCCCCCTACCGTGGCAACTAATGAAAAACTGTTTTTT
- | - | TRBJ2-1 | TRBV25-1 | CASSEYEASKGTYNEQFF | TGTGCCAGCAGTGAATATGAGGCTTCGAAGGGGACCTACAATGAGCAGTTCTTC